This is a list of T cell receptor beta chains from one sample in a study of T-cell reconstitution after alpha-beta-depleted transplantation in children. TCRdb reanalysed the PCR reads using MiXCR and keeps one entry per CDR3 protein. The sample includes under 250,000 distinct CDR3 sequences, 6.6% of them seen just once. The sample here was PBMCs, taken before TCRalphabeta/CD19-depleted stem cell transplant. The source of these receptors is a boy between 2 and 10 years old with acute lymphoblastic leukemia, due to receive a stem cell transplant. Each CDR3 is given with its conserved first and last residue. The D gene is left open where the match is weak. For some rows the clone size is stated as once, few or many, or as a class when expanded; others skip it.

TGTGCCAGCAGTGAAAGGCAGGGTGGGGACACCGGGGAGCTGTTTTTT | CASSERQGGDTGELFF | TRBJ2-2 | few | TRBV6-1 | NA
TGCAGCGTCGGTAACAGGGGGAAAACAGATTCACCCCTCCACTTT | CSVGNRGKTDSPLHF | TRBJ1-6 | NA | TRBV29-1 | TRBD1
TGTGCCAGCAGCTTAGAGCGAGCCACAGATACGCAGTATTTT | CASSLERATDTQYF | TRBJ2-3 | NA | TRBV7-6 | NA
TGTGCCAGCGCACGGTCTAGCGGGATAAACAATGAGCAGTTCTTC | CASARSSGINNEQFF | TRBJ2-1 | many | TRBV6-5 | TRBD2
TGTGCCAGCAGCGTAATTCCCGGTTCGAGGGGTAAGAACACCGGGGAGCTGTTTTTT | CASSVIPGSRGKNTGELFF | TRBJ2-2 | NA | TRBV9 | NA
TGTGCCAGCACCGCGGCCCCAGGGACTTACAATGAGCAGTTCTTC | CASTAAPGTYNEQFF | TRBJ2-1 | many | TRBV6-2/TRBV6-3 | NA
TGTGCCAGCACCTCTGGGGGGGCGCCCCACGAGCAGTACTTC | CASTSGGAPHEQYF | TRBJ2-7 | NA | TRBV3-1 | NA
TGTGCCAGCAGTGGGGGGGACGGACTTGAGCAGTTCTTC | CASSGGDGLEQFF | TRBJ2-1 | NA | TRBV27 | TRBD2
TGTGCCATCAGTGAGCGGGACACCCAAAACATTCAGTACTTC | CAISERDTQNIQYF | TRBJ2-4 | many | TRBV10-3 | NA
TGTGCCAGCACGCTCGGAGACACGCAGTATTTT | CASTLGDTQYF | TRBJ2-3 | many | TRBV7-9 | NA
TGTGCCAGCAGCCAATTATTGGCTGAGCAGTTCTTC | CASSQLLAEQFF | TRBJ2-1 | many | TRBV3-1 | NA
TGCAGCGTTGAAGGCGACAGGGGGTCGAACACTGAAGCTTTCTTT | CSVEGDRGSNTEAFF | TRBJ1-1 | many | TRBV29-1 | TRBD1
TGCAGTGCTACCCCGCGTGGCTACACCTTC | CSATPRGYTF | TRBJ1-2 | many | TRBV20-1 | NA
TGCGCCAGCAGCTTGGGCGGACAGCCCCTTTCACCCCTCCACTTT | CASSLGGQPLSPLHF | TRBJ1-6 | many | TRBV5-1 | NA
TGTGCCAGCAGTTCCCCCCCAGGTGGCTACACCTTC | CASSSPPGGYTF | TRBJ1-2 | many | TRBV6-5 | NA
TGTGCCAGCAGCTTGGCGGGGGGAGGCACCGGGGAGCTGTTTTTT | CASSLAGGGTGELFF | TRBJ2-2 | many | TRBV5-6 | TRBD2
TGTGCCAGCAGCCGACCAGAGGGCCTCAAGCAGTACTTC | CASSRPEGLKQYF | TRBJ2-7 | many | TRBV7-2 | NA
TGTGCCAGCCGGCGGACAGGCCCCACAGATACGCAGTATTTT | CASRRTGPTDTQYF | TRBJ2-3 | many | TRBV28 | TRBD1
TGTGCCAGCAGCTTAGGAGGGACACACCAAGAGACCCAGTACTTC | CASSLGGTHQETQYF | TRBJ2-5 | few | TRBV7-2 | NA
TGTGCCAGCAGCGGGACTAGCGGGGGGGCCCCAGATACGCAGTATTTT | CASSGTSGGAPDTQYF | TRBJ2-3 | many | TRBV7-9 | TRBD2
TGTGCCAGCAGCTTAGCCGGTCCGGTTAGCAATCAGCCCCAGCATTTT | CASSLAGPVSNQPQHF | TRBJ1-5 | many | TRBV7-2 | NA
TGTGCCAGCTCACCGCTCCAGCGGGGCCGAGAGACCCAGTACTTC | CASSPLQRGRETQYF | TRBJ2-5 | few | TRBV18 | TRBD2
TGTGCCAGCAGTTACACACCCACGACTAGTTTCGTCGATACGCAGTATTTT | CASSYTPTTSFVDTQYF | TRBJ2-3 | many | TRBV6-2/TRBV6-3 | NA
TGTGCCAGCAGTCTTAGGACAGGGTTACCCTACGAGCAGTACTTC | CASSLRTGLPYEQYF | TRBJ2-7 | NA | TRBV6-1 | TRBD1